The 30 T cell receptor beta chains below were found in one sample sequenced in a study of T cell responses to AZD1222 COVID-19 vaccine. Sequencing used immunoSEQ multiplex PCR; TCRdb keeps in-frame clones, though not all of them. In the table there are 130,000 to 150,000 clones, roughly 88% of which are singletons. The sample here was peripheral blood, taken on day 0 of AZD1222 vaccination. Receptors were obtained from an adult in good health.

The V and J genes are TRBV5-8 and TRBJ1-5; no definite D call. Trimming removed 4 bases from V and 2 bases from J, with 16 bases in between. The CDR3 spans 16 residues. CDR1 and CDR2 (germline): SGHTS, YDEGEE. This CDR3 is CASSPEWGLGNQPQHF. CDR3 DNA sequence: TGTGCCAGCAGCCCAGAATGGGGTTTAGGCAATCAGCCCCAGCATTTT.

The V call is TRBV6-4, the J call TRBJ1-6, with D unclear. CDR1 is MRHNA, CDR2 SNTAGT, per germline. V dropped 0 bases and J dropped 8 bases, with 8 bases sitting between them. CDR3 length: 14 amino acids. CDR3 loop: CASSDSWTYSPLHF. CDR3 DNA sequence: TGTGCCAGCAGTGACTCATGGACGTATTCACCCCTCCACTTT.

The chain has TRBV11-2 and TRBJ2-7; the match to TRBD2 covers 8 bases. CDR3 size: 16 residues. Germline V CDR1 and CDR2: SGHAT, FQNNGV. The V segment lost 1 base and the J segment 3 bases; nucleotides outside the gene matches: 8. The CDR3 DNA follows: TGTGCCAGCAGCTTAGCACCAGCGGGAGCGATCTACGAGCAGTACTTC. It codes for CASSLAPAGAIYEQYF.

The rearrangement links TRBV27 to TRBJ1-2; 8 bases line up with TRBD1. V shed 6 bases, J shed 2 bases, and the junction held 8 bases outside the gene matches. Germline values: CDR1 MNHEY, CDR2 SMNVEV (reference sequence). This CDR3 contains 15 residues. CDR3 region: CASRVGTGVNYGYTF. The CDR3 DNA follows: TGTGCCAGCAGAGTGGGGACAGGAGTCAACTATGGCTACACCTTC.

In its sample, this clone was seen once. This chain links TRBV6-1 with TRBJ2-2; 8 nucleotides align to TRBD1. CDR1 MNHNS and CDR2 SASEGT come from the germline V gene. This CDR3 region has 15 residues. With V trimmed by 2 bases and J by 3 bases, 2 bases remained unmatched. The CDR3 here is CASSESTGDTGELFF. The CDR3 coding sequence is TGTGCCAGCAGTGAATCGACAGGGGACACCGGGGAGCTGTTTTTT.

CDR3 coding DNA: TGTGCCAGCAGCCAAGATGGAGGGGTCAGCAATCAGCCCCAGCATTTT. This sequence encodes CASSQDGGVSNQPQHF. The rearrangement links TRBV4-2 to TRBJ1-5, with D possibly matching TRBD1 (5 bases). This CDR3 contains 16 residues. V shed 0 bases and J shed 1 base, with 10 bases lying between them. Germline V gene data show CDR1 as LGHNA and CDR2 as YNFKEQ.

Points on this clone: Other DNA variants within this sample encode the same CDR3. The rearrangement uses TRBV5-1 and TRBJ2-7, with 7 bases aligning to TRBD1. The CDR3 has 12 amino acids. V lost 5 bases, J lost 3 bases, and 2 bases stayed unmatched. Looked up from germline, CDR1 is SGHRS and CDR2 is YFSETQ. The CDR3 spells CASSRDSYEQYF. Here the CDR3 DNA reads TGCGCCAGCAGTCGGGACAGCTACGAGCAGTACTTC. Filled out from reference TRBV5-1 and TRBJ2-7, the complete variable domain reads KAGVTQTPRYLIKTRGQQVTLSCSPISGHRSVSWYQQTPGQGLQFLFEYFSETQRNKGNFPGRFSGRQFSNSRSEMNVSTLELGDSALYLCASSRDSYEQYFGPGTRLTVT.

The chain joins TRBV29-1 to TRBJ1-1; D perhaps matches TRBD1 (5 bases). The germline V and J ends were trimmed by 2 bases and 5 bases, with 15 bases remaining between them. Germline CDR1 is SQVTM and CDR2 is ANQGSEA. The CDR3 consists of 14 residues. The CDR3 sequence: CSVELWGRGTEAFF. CDR3 coding DNA: TGCAGCGTTGAACTGTGGGGCAGAGGAACTGAAGCTTTCTTT.

CDR3 in DNA: TGCGCCAGCAGCCAAGTCGGGTCTGACTCTGGAAACACCATATATTTT. Encoded protein: CASSQVGSDSGNTIYF. The chain links TRBV4-3 to TRBJ1-3, with D uncertain. The V gene lost 1 base and the J gene lost 0 bases, with 10 bases spanning the gap. Germline V gene lookup returns CDR1 LGHNA and CDR2 YSLEER. The CDR3 has 16 amino acids.

This chain joins TRBV16 and TRBJ1-1, with 9 bases lining up with TRBD1. This CDR3 is built from 20 residues. Germline V gene sequence: CDR1 KGHSY, CDR2 FQNENV. V lost 4 bases to trimming and J lost 6 bases; unmatched junction nucleotides: 24. CDR3 protein: CASSLRGPGQGTSLRAEAFF. CDR3 nucleotide sequence: TGTGCCAGCAGCCTACGGGGCCCGGGACAGGGAACCTCACTTCGGGCTGAAGCTTTCTTT.

This clone was seen once. The chain is built from TRBV6-5 and TRBJ2-2; D not certain. The germline V gene has CDR1 MNHEY and CDR2 SVGAGI. The CDR3 length is 13 residues. V was trimmed by 6 bases and J by 1 base, leaving 6 bases between them. The CDR3 DNA follows: TGTGCCAGCAGCCCCAAGAACACCGGGGAGCTGTTTTTT. Translated, it gives CASSPKNTGELFF.

This chain's CDR3 is CASRPNSLPAGEQYF. DNA of the CDR3: TGTGCCAGCCGACCCAATAGTCTCCCTGCGGGCGAGCAGTACTTC. The J gene is TRBJ2-7, the V gene TRBV5-8; a possible D gene is TRBD2 (5 bases). Germline assignment: CDR1 SGHTS and CDR2 YDEGEE. Deletions cut 7 bases from V and 6 bases from J, with 23 bases between. There are 15 residues in the CDR3.

The chain is built from TRBV4-3 and TRBJ2-4; TRBD1 is a possible D gene (6 bases). Trimming cost V 0 bases and J 3 bases, with 15 bases left between them. Germline V lookup: CDR1 LGHNA, CDR2 YSLEER. The CDR3 runs to 17 residues. CDR3 sequence reads: CASSQEYRARGKNIQYF. The CDR3 DNA sequence: TGCGCCAGCAGCCAAGAATACAGGGCGAGGGGCAAAAACATTCAGTACTTC.

The rearrangement uses TRBV7-9 and TRBJ2-1, with 9 bases identical to TRBD2. The CDR3 totals 19 residues. CDR1 is SEHNR and CDR2 is FQNEAQ in the germline V gene (reference sequence). V shed 2 bases, J shed 9 bases, and the junction held 20 bases outside the gene matches. The chain's CDR3 is CASSLYGGLVAGGPGEQFF. The CDR3 DNA is TGTGCCAGCAGCTTATATGGGGGGTTGGTTGCGGGAGGGCCTGGTGAGCAGTTCTTC.

The V and J genes are TRBV30 and TRBJ1-6; TRBD1 agrees at 9 bases. The junction had 9 bases not matched to a gene; V was cut back by 0 bases and J by 9 bases. This CDR3 contains 16 residues. Per germline, CDR1 GTSNPN and CDR2 SVGIG (reference sequence). DNA for the CDR3: TGTGCCTGGAGTGTACTAGGGGACAGGGCTGGTTCACCCCTCCACTTT. Its translation is CAWSVLGDRAGSPLHF.

This clone was picked up one time. This rearrangement joins TRBV5-6 to TRBJ1-2, with a possible D match to TRBD1 (5 bases). In germline, CDR1 is SGHDT, CDR2 YYEEEE. The CDR3 loop spans 14 amino acids. Trimming pared 4 bases from V and 4 bases from J, leaving 14 bases between. CDR3 sequence (DNA): TGTGCCAGCAGCAACCCAGACAGACTCTATGGCTACACCTTC. Translated, it gives CASSNPDRLYGYTF.

This chain joins TRBV7-2 and TRBJ2-7; TRBD2 agrees at 10 bases. Per germline, CDR1 SGHTA and CDR2 FQGNSA. The junction had 9 bases not matched to a gene; V was cut back by 4 bases and J by 9 bases. CDR3 length: 14 amino acids. CDR3 residues: CASSSGTSEWGQYF. CDR3 bases: TGTGCCAGCAGCTCCGGGACTAGCGAATGGGGGCAGTACTTC.

J is TRBJ1-6 and V is TRBV28, with D perhaps matching TRBD1 (5 bases). Between the trimmed V and J ends, which lost 8 bases and 10 bases, there was a span of 18 bases. CDR3 size: 14 residues. Germline V gene lookup returns CDR1 MDHEN and CDR2 SYDVKM. The CDR3 region has the DNA TGTGCCAGCCTCCCCGGCGGGGGAAAATCACCCCTCCACTTT. Its protein product is CASLPGGGKSPLHF.

The chain joins TRBV5-1 to TRBJ1-6; D is unclear. This CDR3 has 15 residues. Germline V gives CDR1 SGHRS, CDR2 YFSETQ. V was shortened by 4 bases and J by 3 bases, with 11 bases between the two germline ends. Here the CDR3 reads CASSLEGYYNSPLHF. DNA for the CDR3: TGCGCCAGCAGCCTGGAAGGGTACTATAATTCACCCCTCCACTTT.

The sample holds a few counts of this clone. The J gene is TRBJ1-5, the V gene TRBV6-5; D is possibly TRBD1 (6 bases). V was shortened by 4 bases and J by 4 bases, with 8 bases between the two germline ends. Germline CDR1 MNHEY, CDR2 SVGAGI. The CDR3 has 13 amino acids. This CDR3 is CASSWTENQPQHF. The CDR3 DNA follows: TGTGCCAGCAGTTGGACAGAAAATCAGCCCCAGCATTTT.

This rearrangement joins TRBV6-1 to TRBJ1-6, with 7 bases lining up with TRBD1. Germline V CDR1 and CDR2: MNHNS, SASEGT. CDR3 size: 16 residues. The ends lost 4 bases at V and 5 bases at J; junction bases unmatched: 8. As DNA, the CDR3 is TGTGCCAGCAGTGCCAGAAGACAGGGCCATAATTCACCCCTCCACTTT. Amino acids: CASSARRQGHNSPLHF.

V usage is TRBV9 and J usage is TRBJ1-3; D might be TRBD1 (5 bases). Germline V gene sequence: CDR1 SGDLS, CDR2 YYNGEE. This CDR3 is 15 amino acids long. Trimming took off 0 bases at V and 4 bases at J, with 11 bases between the two ends. The CDR3 nucleotides are TGTGCCAGCAGCGTAGATGGGGGGGTAGGAAACACCATATATTTT. It is translated as CASSVDGGVGNTIYF. Supplemented by reference TRBV9 and TRBJ1-3, the full variable domain reads DSGVTQTPKHLITATGQRVTLRCSPRSGDLSVYWYQQSLDQGLQFLIQYYNGEERAKGNILERFSAQQFPDLHSELNLSSLELGDSALYFCASSVDGGVGNTIYFGEGSWLTVV.

This chain joins TRBV30 and TRBJ1-6; 7 nucleotides line up with TRBD1. Germline V gene data show CDR1 as GTSNPN and CDR2 as SVGIG (reference sequence). The CDR3 has 13 amino acids. The V and J ends lost 0 bases and 7 bases, in that order; junction bases with no gene match: 0. In DNA form, the CDR3 reads TGTGCCTGGAGTGTACAGGGGAATTCACCCCTCCACTTT. Its protein is CAWSVQGNSPLHF.

The genes are TRBV7-2 and TRBJ1-2; TRBD1 matches at 7 bases. This CDR3 is built from 14 residues. V was clipped by 3 bases and J by 8 bases; unmatched bases: 9. Germline CDR1 and CDR2: SGHTA and FQGNSA. Here the CDR3 DNA reads TGTGCCAGCAGCTTGTCGGGACAGCCCCTAGGCTACACCTTC. Protein: CASSLSGQPLGYTF.

V and J are TRBV4-3 and TRBJ1-1; TRBD1 agrees at 7 bases. The J segment lost 6 bases and the V segment lost 1 base, leaving 2 bases of the junction unmatched. CDR1 is LGHNA, CDR2 YSLEER, per germline. This CDR3 has 13 residues. The CDR3 coding sequence is TGCGCCAGCAGCCAAGGGACAGGCTCTGAAGCTTTCTTT. It specifies CASSQGTGSEAFF.

The rearrangement joins TRBV5-1 to TRBJ2-1; 13 bases line up with TRBD2. CDR1 SGHRS and CDR2 YFSETQ come from the germline V gene. After removal of 0 bases from V and 7 bases from J, the junction contained 7 bases not matched to a gene. This CDR3 region has 17 residues. CDR3 residues: CASSLGTSGRSQNEQFF. DNA for the CDR3: TGCGCCAGCAGCTTGGGGACTAGCGGGAGATCACAGAATGAGCAGTTCTTC.

The V call is TRBV9, the J call TRBJ2-4; 8 bases are shared with TRBD1. CDR1 and CDR2 (germline): SGDLS, YYNGEE. The V and J ends lost 2 bases and 1 base, in that order; junction bases with no gene match: 11. The CDR3 contains 18 residues. The CDR3: CASSVELNGQGAKNIQYF. The CDR3 DNA sequence: TGTGCCAGCAGCGTGGAATTAAACGGACAGGGTGCCAAAAACATTCAGTACTTC.

The table lists this clone with a few counts. This chain joins TRBV18 and TRBJ2-7; D might be TRBD1 (6 bases). Trimming stripped 4 bases from V and 4 bases from J, with 14 bases between. The length of the CDR3 is 14 residues. Germline-derived CDR1 and CDR2 are KGHSH and LQKENI. The CDR3 here is CASSRPGVGYEQYF. Here the CDR3 DNA reads TGTGCCAGCTCACGTCCAGGGGTTGGGTACGAGCAGTACTTC.

The chain combines TRBV6-5 with TRBJ1-1; D is perhaps TRBD1 (5 bases). Deletions cut 2 bases from V and 0 bases from J, with 10 bases between. The CDR3 covers 15 residues. Per the germline V gene, CDR1 is MNHEY and CDR2 is SVGAGI. This CDR3 reads CASSYGRALNTEAFF. CDR3 DNA: TGTGCCAGCAGTTACGGCAGGGCCTTGAACACTGAAGCTTTCTTT.

The V call is TRBV2, the J call TRBJ2-1; 9 nucleotides line up with TRBD2. The CDR3 has 13 residues. V lost 7 bases to trimming and J lost 5 bases; unmatched junction nucleotides: 3. Germline-derived CDR1 and CDR2 are SNHLY and FYNNEI. This CDR3 is CASNSGGDNEQFF. CDR3 sequence (DNA): TGTGCCAGCAATAGCGGGGGTGACAATGAGCAGTTCTTC. The entire variable domain, with the rest obtained from reference TRBV2 and TRBJ2-1, is as follows: EPEVTQTPSHQVTQMGQEVILRCVPISNHLYFYWYRQILGQKVEFLVSFYNNEISEKSEIFDDQFSVERPDGSNFTLKIRSTKLEDSAMYFCASNSGGDNEQFFGPGTRLTVL.